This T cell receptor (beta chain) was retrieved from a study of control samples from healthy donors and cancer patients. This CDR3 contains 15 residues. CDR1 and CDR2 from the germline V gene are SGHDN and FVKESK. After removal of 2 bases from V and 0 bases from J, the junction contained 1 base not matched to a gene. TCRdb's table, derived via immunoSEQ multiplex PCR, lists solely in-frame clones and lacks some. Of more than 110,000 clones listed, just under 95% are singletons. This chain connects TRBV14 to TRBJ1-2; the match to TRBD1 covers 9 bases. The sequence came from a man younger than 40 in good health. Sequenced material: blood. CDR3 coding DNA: TGTGCCAGCAGCCAATGGACAGGGGCTAACTATGGCTACACCTTC. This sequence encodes CASSQWTGANYGYTF.